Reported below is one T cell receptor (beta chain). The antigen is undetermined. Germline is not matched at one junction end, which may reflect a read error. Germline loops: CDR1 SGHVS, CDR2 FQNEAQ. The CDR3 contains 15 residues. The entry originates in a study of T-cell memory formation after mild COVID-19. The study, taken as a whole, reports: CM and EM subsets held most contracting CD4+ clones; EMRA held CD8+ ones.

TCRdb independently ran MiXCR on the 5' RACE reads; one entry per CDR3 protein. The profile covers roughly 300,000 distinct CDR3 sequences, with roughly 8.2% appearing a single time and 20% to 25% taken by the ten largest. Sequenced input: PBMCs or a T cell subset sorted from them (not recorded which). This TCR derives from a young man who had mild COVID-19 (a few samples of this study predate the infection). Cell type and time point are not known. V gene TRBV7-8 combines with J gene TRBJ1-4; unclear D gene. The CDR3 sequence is CASSSSDATYEKLYF. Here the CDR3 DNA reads TGTGCCAGCAGCTCCTCGGATGCAACTTACGAAAAACTGTATTTT.